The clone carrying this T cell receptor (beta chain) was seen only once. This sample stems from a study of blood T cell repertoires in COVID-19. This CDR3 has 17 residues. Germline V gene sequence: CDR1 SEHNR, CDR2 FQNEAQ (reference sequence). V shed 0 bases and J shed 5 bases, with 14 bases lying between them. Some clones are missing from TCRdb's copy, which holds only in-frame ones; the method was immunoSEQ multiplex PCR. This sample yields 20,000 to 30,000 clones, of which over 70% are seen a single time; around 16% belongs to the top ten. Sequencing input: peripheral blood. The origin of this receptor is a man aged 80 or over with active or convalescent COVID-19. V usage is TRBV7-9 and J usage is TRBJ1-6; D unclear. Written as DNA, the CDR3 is TGTGCCAGCAGCTTAGCGCGTTTGGGCCAGAATAATTCACCCCTCCACTTT. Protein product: CASSLARLGQNNSPLHF.